These 20 T cell receptor beta chains share one sample of origin, sequenced in a study of T cell responses to AZD1222 COVID-19 vaccine. Only in-frame clones appear in the TCRdb table, and some are missing; sequencing was by immunoSEQ multiplex PCR. The sample consists of roughly 120,000 clones, approximately 89% of them appearing once. The sample consisted of peripheral blood, taken 28 days after the second AZD1222 dose. Source of these receptors: an adult who received the AZD1222 COVID-19 vaccine.

The J gene is TRBJ1-5, the V gene TRBV19; D is unclear. This CDR3 spans 13 amino acids. The V end was cut by 6 bases, the J end by 0 bases, with 6 bases between. CDR1 and CDR2 (germline): LNHDA, SQIVND (reference sequence). The CDR3 sequence: CASSKYSNQPQHF. The CDR3 DNA is TGTGCCAGTAGCAAGTATAGCAATCAGCCCCAGCATTTT.

This clone occurred a few times. The J gene is TRBJ1-5, the V gene TRBV2; 7 bases match TRBD1. The CDR3 is 14 residues long. CDR1 is SNHLY, CDR2 FYNNEI, per germline. V lost 5 bases and J lost 6; bases outside the gene matches: 7. CDR3 sequence: CASSSYRGGQPQHF. The CDR3 nucleotides read TGTGCCAGCAGTTCCTACAGGGGAGGTCAGCCCCAGCATTTT.

J is TRBJ1-5 and V is TRBV5-1; no clear D. The CDR3 runs 13 residues. Germline assignment: CDR1 SGHRS and CDR2 YFSETQ. V was cut by 0 bases and J by 5 bases, with 6 bases left in between. CDR3 in amino acids: CASSLEPDQPQHF. CDR3 nucleotide sequence: TGCGCCAGCAGCTTGGAACCGGATCAGCCCCAGCATTTT.

The chain links TRBV25-1 to TRBJ1-2; D uncertain. CDR1 and CDR2 from the germline V gene are MGHDK and SYGVNS. V was pared by 1 base and J by 9 bases, with 15 bases between. This CDR3 is built from 14 residues. This CDR3 is CASSEFVGRDSYTF. The CDR3 DNA follows: TGTGCCAGCAGTGAATTCGTCGGTCGGGATAGCTACACCTTC.

This sequence joins TRBV6-5 and TRBJ1-2; the D is unclear. V dropped 10 bases and J dropped 5 bases, with 14 bases sitting between them. Germline V lookup: CDR1 MNHEY, CDR2 SVGAGI. The CDR3 is 12 amino acids. CDR3 region: CATAKEDYGYTF. In nucleotides, the CDR3 is TGTGCCACGGCGAAGGAGGATTATGGCTACACCTTC.

The chain is built from TRBV28 and TRBJ1-6; a weak D match, TRBD1 (6 bases). This CDR3 has 14 residues. The V end was cut by 5 bases, the J end by 5 bases, with 10 bases between. Germline CDR1 is MDHEN and CDR2 is SYDVKM. The DNA of the CDR3 is TGTGCCAGCAGTATAGACAGGAATAATTCACCCCTCCACTTT. Translation: CASSIDRNNSPLHF.

This clone has just a few counts. V is TRBV6-1 and J is TRBJ1-5, with D possibly being TRBD1 (6 bases). V was cut by 3 bases and J by 4 bases, with 7 bases left in between. Germline V gene sequence: CDR1 MNHNS, CDR2 SASEGT. CDR3 length equals 13 residues. The CDR3 coding sequence is TGTGCCAGCAGTGACAGGGGTAATCAGCCCCAGCATTTT. Translating it yields CASSDRGNQPQHF.

The gene calls are TRBV7-9 and TRBJ2-1; D unresolved. Germline V gene data show CDR1 as SEHNR and CDR2 as FQNEAQ (reference sequence). The CDR3 is made up of 15 amino acids. V was trimmed by 6 bases and J by 0 bases, leaving 12 bases between them. CDR3 region: CASRSAQSSYNEQFF. CDR3 nucleotide sequence: TGTGCCAGCAGATCCGCTCAGAGCTCCTACAATGAGCAGTTCTTC.

Worth noting for this clone: Additional DNA sequences in this sample encode the identical CDR3. The chain carries TRBV9 and TRBJ2-3; no clear D gene. V lost 0 bases, J lost 2 bases, and 4 bases lay in between. The V gene's germline CDR1 is SGDLS and CDR2 YYNGEE. The CDR3 is 13 amino acids. CDR3: CASSVADTDTQYF. DNA of the CDR3: TGTGCCAGCAGCGTAGCTGACACAGATACGCAGTATTTT. Together with reference TRBV9 and TRBJ2-3, the CDR3 gives the full variable domain: DSGVTQTPKHLITATGQRVTLRCSPRSGDLSVYWYQQSLDQGLQFLIQYYNGEERAKGNILERFSAQQFPDLHSELNLSSLELGDSALYFCASSVADTDTQYFGPGTRLTVL.

The rearrangement links TRBV5-1 to TRBJ2-3, with TRBD1 identical over 7 bases. Germline values: CDR1 SGHRS, CDR2 YFSETQ. The CDR3 contains 13 residues. With 5 bases clipped from V and 3 bases from J, the junction kept 3 bases outside the gene matches. CDR3 residues: CASRGTDTDTQYF. The CDR3 bases are TGCGCCAGCAGGGGGACAGATACAGATACGCAGTATTTT.

The rearrangement links TRBV5-4 to TRBJ1-3; D not certain. The germline V gene has CDR1 SGHNT and CDR2 YYREEE (reference sequence). The CDR3 loop spans 15 amino acids. Trimming removed 0 bases from V and 4 bases from J, with 11 bases in between. In DNA, the CDR3 is TGTGCCAGCAGCTTGGCCGGTGGCGTCGGAAACACCATATATTTT. Amino acid sequence: CASSLAGGVGNTIYF.

The rearrangement joins TRBV4-1 to TRBJ2-2; 7 nucleotides line up with TRBD2. Germline values: CDR1 MGHRA, CDR2 YSYEKL. Unmatched junction bases numbered 6, after V lost 2 bases and J lost 0 bases. The CDR3 extends over 17 amino acids. The CDR3 reads CASSQIRAGANTGELFF. CDR3 sequence (DNA): TGCGCCAGCAGCCAAATAAGGGCGGGGGCGAACACCGGGGAGCTGTTTTTT.

The chain links TRBV6-6 to TRBJ1-1; D remains ambiguous. V lost 7 bases and J 7 bases, leaving 13 bases between the germline ends. The length of the CDR3 is 12 residues. The germline gives CDR1 MNHNY, CDR2 SVGAGI (reference sequence). CDR3 residues: CASINFKFEAFF. The CDR3, as DNA: TGTGCCAGCATTAACTTCAAATTTGAAGCTTTCTTT.

This clone was seen only once. This chain uses TRBV5-8 with TRBJ1-2, with no clear D. From germline, CDR1 is SGHTS and CDR2 YDEGEE. V gave up 2 bases and J gave up 1 base, with 6 bases separating them. This CDR3 has 13 amino acids. The CDR3 loop is CASSFDNNYGYTF. CDR3 in DNA: TGTGCCAGCAGCTTCGACAATAACTATGGCTACACCTTC. Using reference TRBV5-8 and TRBJ1-2 for the parts outside the CDR3, the full variable domain is EAGVTQSPTHLIKTRGQQATLRCSPISGHTSVYWYQQALGLGLQFLLWYDEGEERNRGNFPPRFSGRQFPNYSSELNVNALELEDSALYLCASSFDNNYGYTFGSGTRLTVV.

The rearrangement links TRBV18 to TRBJ1-2, with D uncertain. This CDR3 spans 13 amino acids. Germline V gene sequence: CDR1 KGHSH, CDR2 LQKENI. V gave up 6 bases and J gave up 1 base, with 9 bases separating them. DNA of the CDR3: TGTGCCAGCTCTCAACGTGGTAACTATGGCTACACCTTC. Amino acids: CASSQRGNYGYTF.

The chain combines TRBV10-3 with TRBJ2-2; D is possibly TRBD2 (5 bases). Germline V gene data show CDR1 as ENHRY and CDR2 as SYGVKD. This CDR3 is built from 14 residues. V gave up 3 bases and J gave up 2 bases, with 7 bases separating them. The CDR3, as DNA: TGTGCCATCAGTGAAGGACTCAACACCGGGGAGCTGTTTTTT. Its protein product is CAISEGLNTGELFF.

This clone occurred once. Other DNA sequences in this specimen translate into the identical CDR3. The V gene is TRBV18, the J gene TRBJ1-3; no reliable D call. The germline V gene has CDR1 KGHSH and CDR2 LQKENI. V lost 1 base to trimming and J lost 1 base, with 5 bases between them. The CDR3 contains 14 residues. DNA for the CDR3: TGTGCCAGCTCACCACAGGGTTCTGGAAACACCATATATTTT. Its translation is CASSPQGSGNTIYF.

The chain has TRBV3-1 (or the pseudogene TRBV3-2) and TRBJ2-7, with 12 bases aligning to TRBD2. The CDR3 is 16 amino acids. Trimming cost V 7 bases and J 5 bases; bases outside gene matches: 12. The germline V gene has CDR1 LGHDT and CDR2 YNNKEL (reference sequence). The CDR3 nucleotides read TGTGCCAGCATTCAAGGGCTAGCGGGAGGGCCCGACGAGCAGTACTTC. This sequence encodes CASIQGLAGGPDEQYF.

V usage is TRBV30 and J usage is TRBJ1-2, with 8 bases lining up with TRBD1. This CDR3 has 18 residues. The germline V gene has CDR1 GTSNPN and CDR2 SVGIG (reference sequence). V lost 2 bases to trimming and J lost 1 base; unmatched junction nucleotides: 15. The CDR3 protein is CAWSQSRGRIIGNYGYTF. The CDR3 nucleotides are TGTGCCTGGAGTCAATCCAGGGGGCGCATAATCGGTAACTATGGCTACACCTTC.

The V call is TRBV28, the J call TRBJ2-7; no firm D call. CDR3 size: 15 residues. V lost 3 bases and J 0 bases, leaving 12 bases between the germline ends. Germline CDR1 is MDHEN and CDR2 is SYDVKM. CDR3 bases: TGTGCCAGCAGTTTCTATAGAGCGAGCTCCTACGAGCAGTACTTC. This encodes CASSFYRASSYEQYF.